These T cell receptor beta chains were read from a single sample in a study of beta chain features in type 1 diabetes. The assay was immunoSEQ multiplex PCR, and TCRdb's table has in-frame clones only and misses some. The table lists over 120,000 clones, 10% to 15% of them singletons. Sequenced sample: central memory CD4+ T cells from blood. The receptors shown here come from a man younger than 30 with type 1 diabetes. Both conserved end residues are part of each CDR3. D genes are given only for firm matches. Clone sizes are given selectively: once, few, many, or a class where the clone is expanded.

CDR3 DNA: TGTGCCAGCAGCCGAGGCTACAATGAGCAGTTCTTC
CDR3 protein: CASSRGYNEQFF
D gene: .
J gene: TRBJ2-1
clone size: many
V gene: TRBV13

CDR3 DNA: TGTGCCAGCAGCCAAACCGGGGAGGGGGCACATGAAAAACTGTTTTTT
CDR3 protein: CASSQTGEGAHEKLFF
D gene: TRBD1
J gene: TRBJ1-4
clone size: .
V gene: TRBV14

CDR3 DNA: TGTGCCAGCAGTTTTTTCTCCGAAGGCACAGATACGCAGTATTTT
CDR3 protein: CASSFFSEGTDTQYF
D gene: .
J gene: TRBJ2-3
clone size: few
V gene: TRBV28

CDR3 DNA: TGTGCCAGCAGTGAACAGGGTCAGGGTAACACCGGGGAGCTGTTTTTT
CDR3 protein: CASSEQGQGNTGELFF
D gene: .
J gene: TRBJ2-2
clone size: few
V gene: TRBV2

CDR3 DNA: TGTGCCAGCAGCCGGGACAGGGGCACAGATACGCAGTATTTT
CDR3 protein: CASSRDRGTDTQYF
D gene: TRBD1
J gene: TRBJ2-3
clone size: few
V gene: TRBV6-1

CDR3 DNA: TGTGCCATCAGGGGACCGGTAAGCACAGATACGCAGTATTTT
CDR3 protein: CAIRGPVSTDTQYF
D gene: .
J gene: TRBJ2-3
clone size: .
V gene: TRBV10-3

CDR3 DNA: TGCGCCAGCAGCCCCCTGCGGAACACTGAAGCTTTCTTT
CDR3 protein: CASSPLRNTEAFF
D gene: .
J gene: TRBJ1-1
clone size: .
V gene: TRBV5-1

CDR3 DNA: TGTGCCATCAGTGCCGTCTCTGGGGCCAACGTCCTGACTTTC
CDR3 protein: CAISAVSGANVLTF
D gene: .
J gene: TRBJ2-6
clone size: few
V gene: TRBV10-3

CDR3 DNA: TGTGCCAGCAGCCTGGACGAGGGGGTAGGCGAGCAGTTCTTC
CDR3 protein: CASSLDEGVGEQFF
D gene: .
J gene: TRBJ2-1
clone size: many
V gene: TRBV6-5

CDR3 DNA: TGTGCCAGCACATCCGACGGTACCTACGAGCAGTACTTC
CDR3 protein: CASTSDGTYEQYF
D gene: .
J gene: TRBJ2-7
clone size: .
V gene: TRBV6-5

CDR3 DNA: TGTGCCAGCAGCCCAAAGGCTGGGGCCAACGTCCTGACTTTC
CDR3 protein: CASSPKAGANVLTF
D gene: .
J gene: TRBJ2-6
clone size: few
V gene: TRBV9

CDR3 DNA: TGCGCCAGCAGCTCCGGAGAGCGGACAGGGGAAGCTTTCTTT
CDR3 protein: CASSSGERTGEAFF
D gene: TRBD1
J gene: TRBJ1-1
clone size: .
V gene: TRBV5-1